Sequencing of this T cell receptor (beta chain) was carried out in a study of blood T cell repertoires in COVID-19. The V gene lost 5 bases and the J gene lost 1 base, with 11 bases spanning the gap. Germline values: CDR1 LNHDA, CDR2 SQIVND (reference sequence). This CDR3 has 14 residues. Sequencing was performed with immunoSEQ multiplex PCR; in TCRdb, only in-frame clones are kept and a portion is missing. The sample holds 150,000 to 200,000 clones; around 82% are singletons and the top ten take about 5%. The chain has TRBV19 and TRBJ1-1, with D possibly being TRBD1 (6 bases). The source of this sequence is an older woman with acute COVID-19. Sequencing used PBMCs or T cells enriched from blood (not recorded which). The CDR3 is CASSPLDRNTEAFF. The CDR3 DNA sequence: TGTGCCAGTAGTCCACTGGACAGGAACACTGAAGCTTTCTTT.